The 30 T cell receptor beta chains presented below share a single source sample, sequenced in a study of T-cell memory formation after mild COVID-19. TCRdb fed the 5' RACE reads into MiXCR, producing one record per CDR3 protein. The table shows under 300,000 distinct CDR3 sequences, with roughly 17% occurring only once. The source material was PBMCs or a T cell subset sorted from them (not recorded which). These TCRs come from a young man who had mild COVID-19 (a few samples of this study predate the infection). Cell type and time point are not known.

This chain connects TRBV6-6 to TRBJ2-7; TRBD2 matches 7 bases. The CDR3 length is 15 residues. J was trimmed by 0 bases and V by 6 bases; bases with no gene match: 8. Germline V lookup: CDR1 MNHNY, CDR2 SVGAGI (reference sequence). The CDR3 sequence: CASSVSGGSSYEQYV. CDR3 nucleotides: TGTGCCAGCAGCGTGTCCGGGGGGAGCTCCTACGAGCAGTACGTC.

The chain employs TRBV2 and TRBJ2-3, with TRBD1 as a possible D gene (6 bases). V shed 7 bases and J shed 1 base, with 12 bases lying between them. CDR1 is SNHLY and CDR2 is FYNNEI in the germline V gene. The CDR3 covers 14 residues. CDR3 in amino acids: CASNGRGGTDTQYF. CDR3 nucleotide sequence: TGTGCCAGCAATGGCAGGGGAGGCACAGATACGCAGTATTTT.

Many counts were recorded for this clonotype. The chain carries TRBV5-4 and TRBJ2-3, with TRBD2 matching 11 bases. Germline values: CDR1 SGHNT, CDR2 YYREEE (reference sequence). V shed 3 bases, J shed 7 bases, and the junction held 7 bases outside the gene matches. This CDR3 comprises 15 residues. CDR3: CASSSTTSGAYTQYF. The DNA of the CDR3 is TGTGCCAGCAGCTCGACGACTAGCGGGGCATATACGCAGTATTTT. Using reference TRBV5-4 and TRBJ2-3 for the parts outside the CDR3, the full variable domain is ETGVTQSPTHLIKTRGQQVTLRCSSQSGHNTVSWYQQALGQGPQFIFQYYREEENGRGNFPPRFSGLQFPNYSSELNVNALELDDSALYLCASSSTTSGAYTQYFGPGTRLTVL.

This clonotype was seen a few times. V usage is TRBV20-1 and J usage is TRBJ2-2; unclear D gene. The V and J ends lost 0 bases and 1 base respectively, with 9 bases between them. CDR3 length equals 15 residues. In germline, CDR1 is DFQATT, CDR2 SNEGSKA (reference sequence). The CDR3 DNA reads TGCAGTGCTAGAGACCAAAACAGGAACACCGGGGAGCTGTTTTTT. It is translated as CSARDQNRNTGELFF.

The V call is TRBV11-2, the J call TRBJ1-2; 9 nucleotides match TRBD1. The ends lost 3 bases at V and 5 bases at J; junction bases unmatched: 4. This CDR3 spans 14 amino acids. Per germline, CDR1 SGHAT and CDR2 FQNNGV. CDR3 loop: CASSFDRGGYGYTF. CDR3 in DNA: TGTGCCAGCAGCTTTGACAGGGGGGGTTATGGCTACACCTTC.

The chain employs TRBV7-2 and TRBJ2-2, with D uncertain. Germline V gene sequence: CDR1 SGHTA, CDR2 FQGNSA. V shed 1 base and J shed 0 bases, with 9 bases lying between them. CDR3 length: 16 amino acids. This CDR3 is CASSLGRLANTGELFF. The CDR3 DNA reads TGTGCCAGCAGCTTAGGCCGCCTCGCGAACACCGGGGAGCTGTTTTTT.

The chain has TRBV6-6 and TRBJ1-5; D not certain. From germline, CDR1 is MNHNY and CDR2 SVGAGI (reference sequence). Trimming cost V 6 bases and J 1 base, with 7 bases left between them. The length of the CDR3 is 13 residues. DNA for the CDR3: TGTGCCAGCAGGGCAATAAGCAATCAGCCCCAGCATTTT. As protein: CASRAISNQPQHF.

The chain is built from TRBV12-3 or TRBV12-4 and TRBJ1-4, with D perhaps TRBD1 (6 bases). The CDR3 has 17 amino acids. V lost 3 bases to trimming and J lost 0 bases, with 14 bases between them. The CDR3 DNA sequence: TGTGCCAGCAGTTTGGAGACAGGAACCACAACTAATGAAAAACTGTTTTTT. Translated, it gives CASSLETGTTTNEKLFF.

This clonotype was recorded a few times. The rearrangement links TRBV11-2 to TRBJ2-7, with D hard to call. There are 14 residues in the CDR3. V was clipped by 2 bases and J by 0 bases, with 8 bases between them. Per the germline V gene, CDR1 is SGHAT and CDR2 is FQNNGV. The CDR3 here is CASSLLGNSYEQYF. CDR3 nucleotides: TGTGCCAGCAGCTTACTCGGTAACTCCTACGAGCAGTACTTC. Drawing the rest from reference TRBV11-2 and TRBJ2-7, the complete variable domain is EAGVAQSPRYKIIEKRQSVAFWCNPISGHATLYWYQQILGQGPKLLIQFQNNGVVDDSQLPKDRFSAERLKGVDSTLKIQPAKLEDSAVYLCASSLLGNSYEQYFGPGTRLTVT.

Ten or more counts support this clonotype. The chain uses TRBV6-2 or TRBV6-3 and TRBJ1-5; D gene ambiguous. Germline V gene sequence: CDR1 MNHEY, CDR2 SVGEGT. V dropped 2 bases and J dropped 9 bases, with 8 bases sitting between them. This CDR3 spans 12 amino acids. CDR3 nucleotides: TGTGCCAGCAGTTACCCTCCAGGGCCCCAGCATTTT. It specifies CASSYPPGPQHF.

This clonotype was detected ten times or more. This rearrangement joins TRBV7-2 to TRBJ1-4; D is undetermined. The CDR3 is made up of 12 amino acids. Germline lookup yields CDR1 SGHTA and CDR2 FQGNSA. The V end lost 2 bases, the J end lost 8 bases, and 6 bases lay between the germline ends. DNA for the CDR3: TGTGCCAGCAGCTTAAATCAGGAAAAACTGTTTTTT. This codes for CASSLNQEKLFF. The full variable domain, rest sourced from reference TRBV7-2 and TRBJ1-4, is GAGVSQSPSNKVTEKGKDVELRCDPISGHTALYWYRQSLGQGLEFLIYFQGNSAPDKSGLPSDRFSAERTGGSVSTLTIQRTQQEDSAVYLCASSLNQEKLFFGSGTQLSVL.

There are a few counts of this clonotype. The chain is built from TRBV10-3 and TRBJ2-3; TRBD1 agrees at 7 bases. Germline CDR1 reads ENHRY; CDR2 reads SYGVKD. The J segment lost 3 bases and the V segment lost 6 bases, leaving 12 bases of the junction unmatched. This CDR3 contains 16 residues. This CDR3 is CAISPNRGRGTDTQYF. The CDR3 DNA is TGTGCCATCAGCCCTAACAGGGGACGGGGAACAGATACGCAGTATTTT.

The chain links TRBV4-2 to TRBJ2-3, with D unclear. In germline, CDR1 is LGHNA, CDR2 YNFKEQ. The ends were cut back, 0 bases at V and 2 bases at J, with 12 bases in the middle. The CDR3 has 16 residues. The CDR3 sequence: CASSQDPGSHTDTQYF. The DNA of the CDR3 is TGTGCCAGCAGCCAAGATCCGGGCAGCCACACAGATACGCAGTATTTT.

The chain is built from TRBV12-3 or TRBV12-4 and TRBJ2-1, with TRBD1 matching 12 bases. Germline trimming cut 3 bases from V and 9 bases from J; bases unmatched to any gene: 3. The CDR3 is made up of 14 amino acids. The CDR3 protein is CASSFGTGGSEQFF. In nucleotides, the CDR3 is TGTGCCAGCAGTTTCGGGACAGGGGGCAGTGAGCAGTTCTTC.

This clonotype was recorded only once. The CDR3 spells CASTQGGDNQPQHF. The CDR3 DNA sequence: TGTGCCAGTACACAGGGGGGGGACAATCAGCCCCAGCATTTT. This rearrangement joins TRBV28 to TRBJ1-5; 8 positions match TRBD1. CDR3 size: 14 residues. From germline, CDR1 is MDHEN and CDR2 SYDVKM. V dropped 9 bases and J dropped 3; count of bases not matched to a gene: 7.

There are a few counts of this clonotype. This chain uses TRBV5-1 with TRBJ1-2, with a weak D call TRBD1 (5 bases). Germline V gene sequence: CDR1 SGHRS, CDR2 YFSETQ. The length of the CDR3 is 13 residues. With 4 bases removed from V and 8 bases from J, the gap between germline ends came to 15 bases. CDR3 nucleotide sequence: TGCGCCAGCAGCGCGACAGAATCCACGGGCTACACCTTC. Protein sequence: CASSATESTGYTF.

This rearrangement joins TRBV4-1 to TRBJ2-3; possibly TRBD1 or TRBD2 for D (5 bases each). V lost 1 base, J lost 0 bases, and 14 bases lay in between. The CDR3 length is 17 residues. The germline gives CDR1 MGHRA, CDR2 YSYEKL. CDR3: CASSQGGWGGSTDTQYF. In DNA form, the CDR3 reads TGCGCCAGCAGCCAAGGGGGGTGGGGCGGAAGCACAGATACGCAGTATTTT.

This clonotype occurred many times. The chain combines TRBV5-6 with TRBJ2-1; 7 bases line up with TRBD2. From germline, CDR1 is SGHDT and CDR2 YYEEEE. The CDR3 spans 16 residues. J was trimmed by 0 bases and V by 4 bases; bases with no gene match: 7. CDR3 DNA sequence: TGTGCCAGCAGCGGGGTGGCGGGGGACTCCTACAATGAGCAGTTCTTC. Translating it yields CASSGVAGDSYNEQFF.

This chain joins TRBV4-3 and TRBJ2-7, with D possibly matching TRBD2 (6 bases). This CDR3 spans 16 amino acids. V lost 0 bases and J 0 bases, leaving 12 bases between the germline ends. CDR1 is LGHNA and CDR2 is YSLEER in the germline V gene. Written as DNA, the CDR3 is TGCGCCAGCAGCCAAGAATGGAGCGGGTCCTCCTACGAGCAGTACTTC. Translated: CASSQEWSGSSYEQYF.

V gene TRBV4-2 combines with J gene TRBJ2-1; 8 positions match TRBD2. CDR3 length equals 14 residues. The ends lost 3 bases at V and 8 bases at J; junction bases unmatched: 6. Germline V gene sequence: CDR1 LGHNA, CDR2 YNFKEQ. CDR3 residues: CASSHRGGSHEQFF. DNA for the CDR3: TGTGCCAGCAGCCACCGGGGGGGCTCCCATGAGCAGTTCTTC.

The chain links TRBV6-2 or TRBV6-3 to TRBJ1-1; D possibly corresponds to TRBD1 (5 bases). Germline V gives CDR1 MNHEY, CDR2 SVGEGT. Trimming pared 7 bases from V and 2 bases from J, leaving 17 bases between. The CDR3 consists of 15 residues. CDR3 amino acids: CASIRDETKNTEAFF. In nucleotides, the CDR3 is TGTGCCAGCATTAGGGACGAAACTAAAAACACTGAAGCTTTCTTT.

The chain carries TRBV11-2 and TRBJ1-1; possible D gene TRBD1, 5 bases. The CDR3 runs to 16 residues. Trimming removed 0 bases at V and 9 bases at J, with 20 bases between. CDR1 and CDR2 (germline): SGHAT, FQNNGV. CDR3 coding DNA: TGTGCCAGCAGCTTAGACGGAACCGGGGCATACAGGAAAGCTTTCTTT. Amino acids: CASSLDGTGAYRKAFF.

This rearrangement joins TRBV20-1 to TRBJ1-2, with D maybe TRBD1 (6 bases). The V gene's germline CDR1 is DFQATT and CDR2 SNEGSKA (reference sequence). The CDR3 has 13 residues. The V end lost 3 bases, the J end lost 8 bases, and 16 bases lay between the germline ends. This chain's CDR3 is CSARVGRGGGYTF. CDR3 in DNA: TGCAGTGCTAGGGTGGGCCGCGGGGGCGGCTACACCTTC.

DNA for the CDR3: TGTGCCAGCAGTGACCGGCCAGGGGTCGAAGCCTTCCAAGAGACCCAGTACTTC. Encoded protein: CASSDRPGVEAFQETQYF. V gene TRBV6-4 combines with J gene TRBJ2-5; a weak D match, TRBD1 (6 bases). Germline-derived CDR1 and CDR2 are MRHNA and SNTAGT. The V gene lost 2 bases and the J gene lost 1 base, with 20 bases spanning the gap. The CDR3 has 18 residues.

This clonotype was counted only a few times. The chain carries TRBV7-3 and TRBJ2-3, with 14 bases identical to TRBD2. Trimming at V came to 4 bases and at J to 8 bases, leaving 17 bases not matched to a gene. This CDR3 region has 19 residues. CDR1 and CDR2 from the germline V gene are SGHTA and FQGTGA. The CDR3 DNA sequence: TGTGCCAGCAGCTCGGGGCCGGGACTAGCGGGGGATACCCGGGGTACGCAGTATTTT. This gives the protein CASSSGPGLAGDTRGTQYF.

This clonotype has ten or more counts. The gene calls are TRBV7-2 and TRBJ1-3; no clear D. The V end lost 2 bases, the J end lost 8 bases, and 16 bases lay between the germline ends. Germline loops: CDR1 SGHTA, CDR2 FQGNSA. The CDR3 is 15 residues long. The CDR3 here is CASSLFLGVVDTIYF. In DNA, the CDR3 is TGTGCCAGCAGCTTATTCCTTGGGGTGGTGGACACCATATATTTT.

V usage is TRBV6-2 or TRBV6-3 and J usage is TRBJ2-7; perhaps TRBD2 as D (7 bases). Germline V gene sequence: CDR1 MNHEY, CDR2 SVGEGT. The V gene lost 8 bases and the J gene lost 0 bases, with 14 bases spanning the gap. This CDR3 is built from 14 residues. The CDR3 DNA is TGTGCCAGCCTTCGGGGGGCCGACTCCTACGAGCAGTACGTC. Translating it yields CASLRGADSYEQYV.

This clonotype was seen a handful of times. The chain is built from TRBV27 and TRBJ1-1; 7 positions match TRBD1. The CDR3 loop spans 16 amino acids. The germline CDR1 and CDR2 sequences are MNHEY and SMNVEV (reference sequence). Trimming cost V 10 bases and J 0 bases; bases outside gene matches: 14. The CDR3 sequence is CATSARKGAMNTEAFF. As DNA, the CDR3 is TGTGCCACCTCTGCCCGGAAGGGGGCCATGAACACTGAAGCTTTCTTT.

The gene calls are TRBV5-6 and TRBJ2-7; tentative D call: TRBD1 (5 bases). Trimming pared 0 bases from V and 5 bases from J, leaving 12 bases between. Germline V gene lookup returns CDR1 SGHDT and CDR2 YYEEEE. This CDR3 comprises 14 residues. CDR3 sequence reads: CASSLVSGIHEQYF. CDR3 sequence (DNA): TGTGCCAGCAGCTTGGTCTCAGGGATCCACGAGCAGTACTTC.

The rearrangement joins TRBV11-2 to TRBJ1-6, with D uncertain. V shed 5 bases and J shed 7 bases, with 12 bases lying between them. The CDR3 sequence is 14 residues long. Germline V CDR1 and CDR2: SGHAT, FQNNGV. The CDR3 DNA reads as TGTGCCAGCAGCCAAACGACCCACAATTCACCCCTCCACTTT. It codes for CASSQTTHNSPLHF.